These 12 T cell receptor beta chains came from one sample sequenced in a study of blood T cell repertoires in COVID-19 (dated by TCRdb to 2019 to 2021). Libraries were constructed by the immunoSEQ multiplex PCR assay. The clones in this table, taken by TCRdb from immuneACCESS, are in-frame only. Not every clone is retained; where verified, under half of the shortfall comes from an unresolved V gene, and the cause of the rest is unknown. The sample table holds 60,000 to 65,000 clones, of which approximately 77% were seen once. Of the sample, around 30% is held by the ten largest clones. The sequenced sample was peripheral blood. Receptors originate from a human donor in a cohort sampled during active COVID-19.

The rearrangement joins TRBV29-1 to TRBJ1-1; D call uncertain. The CDR3 length is 13 residues. Trimming removed 4 bases at V and 0 bases at J, with 9 bases between. The germline V gene has CDR1 SQVTM and CDR2 ANQGSEA. CDR3 DNA: TGCAGCGTTGCGATAGCCTTGAACACTGAAGCTTTCTTT. Translating it yields CSVAIALNTEAFF.

In this sample, this clone turned up a few times. J is TRBJ1-5 and V is TRBV5-1, with D maybe TRBD1 (5 bases). V lost 5 bases and J lost 2, with 11 bases in between. Per germline, CDR1 SGHRS and CDR2 YFSETQ. The CDR3 runs 14 residues. The CDR3, as DNA: TGCGCCAGCAGTCTTTCGGGGGGCAATCAGCCCCAGCATTTT. It codes for CASSLSGGNQPQHF.

The chain is built from TRBV6-5 and TRBJ1-4, with 11 bases matching TRBD1. The J segment lost 13 bases and the V segment lost 5 bases, leaving 12 bases of the junction unmatched. There are 15 residues in the CDR3. The germline V gene encodes CDR1 MNHEY and CDR2 SVGAGI. In DNA, the CDR3 is TGTGCCAGCAGTCCACCGGGACAGGGGGGCCAGAGACTGTTTTTT. As protein: CASSPPGQGGQRLFF.

The rearrangement joins TRBV7-2 to TRBJ1-5; D remains unclear. The CDR3 is 17 residues long. V was cut by 5 bases and J by 1 base, with 18 bases left in between. CDR1 SGHTA and CDR2 FQGNSA come from the germline V gene. CDR3 in DNA: TGTGCCAGCAGCCCGTACCAGATTCCCGGGAGCAATCAGCCCCAGCATTTT. Its protein is CASSPYQIPGSNQPQHF.

The genes are TRBV29-1 and TRBJ2-4; 9 bases fit TRBD2. The CDR3 covers 13 residues. V lost 4 bases, J lost 9 bases, and 7 bases stayed unmatched. Germline assignment: CDR1 SQVTM and CDR2 ANQGSEA. CDR3 in amino acids: CSVGSGGGGIQYF. The CDR3 DNA is TGCAGCGTTGGTAGCGGGGGAGGCGGCATTCAGTACTTC.

The DNA of the CDR3 is TGTGCCATCAGCCTACTAACGACTAGCGGGAGCCCTGAAGGCTACAATGAGCAGTTCTTC. It specifies CAISLLTTSGSPEGYNEQFF. The chain recombines TRBV10-3 with TRBJ2-1; TRBD2 aligns across 12 bases. The CDR3 sequence is 20 residues long. CDR1 ENHRY and CDR2 SYGVKD come from the germline V gene. The junction had 18 bases not matched to a gene; V was cut back by 6 bases and J by 3 bases.

This clone was observed a few times. The CDR3 loop is CASSQSTGGITVNTEAFF. CDR3 DNA sequence: TGCGCCAGCAGCCAGTCGACAGGGGGCATAACTGTGAACACTGAAGCTTTCTTT. This chain links TRBV4-1 with TRBJ1-1; 10 bases fit TRBD1. CDR3 size: 18 residues. Germline CDR1 MGHRA, CDR2 YSYEKL. V trimming: 3 bases; J trimming: 0 bases; junction bases outside the gene matches: 10.

This clone was counted between two and nine times. This chain uses TRBV15 with TRBJ1-2; D is perhaps TRBD1 (6 bases). The CDR3 is made up of 19 amino acids. V was clipped by 6 bases and J by 4 bases, with 30 bases between them. Germline V gene sequence: CDR1 LNHNV, CDR2 YYDKDF (reference sequence). CDR3 sequence (DNA): TGTGCCACCAGGACCAGCAGAAACCCCCCGCGGGGGCTGGGCTATGGCTACACCTTC. It codes for CATRTSRNPPRGLGYGYTF.

The V and J genes are TRBV29-1 and TRBJ2-5; TRBD2 is a possible D gene (5 bases). Germline V lookup: CDR1 SQVTM, CDR2 ANQGSEA. Trimming left V 7 bases short and J 5 bases short, with 23 bases between. This CDR3 has 15 amino acids. This CDR3 is CSELIIGGRVETQYF. DNA for the CDR3: TGCAGCGAACTTATAATCGGAGGTCGGGTGGAGACCCAGTACTTC.

This chain uses TRBV7-9 with TRBJ1-1; 11 nucleotides agree with TRBD1. The CDR3 totals 14 residues. The germline gives CDR1 SEHNR, CDR2 FQNEAQ (reference sequence). Germline trimming cut 3 bases from V and 6 bases from J; bases unmatched to any gene: 3. The CDR3 spells CASSFGTGGSEAFF. The CDR3 DNA reads TGTGCCAGCAGCTTCGGGACAGGGGGTTCTGAAGCTTTCTTT.

This chain uses TRBV7-8 with TRBJ1-3, with a weak D call TRBD1 (5 bases). The CDR3 is 17 amino acids. Germline CDR1 is SGHVS and CDR2 is FQNEAQ. V was shortened by 7 bases and J by 0 bases, with 19 bases between the two germline ends. CDR3 amino acids: CASTDWGLGGSGNTIYF. The CDR3 DNA follows: TGTGCCAGCACCGACTGGGGACTCGGCGGCTCTGGAAACACCATATATTTT.

CDR3 sequence reads: CASSVGQGLKAFF. The DNA for the CDR3 is TGTGCCAGCAGTGTGGGACAGGGACTAAAAGCTTTCTTT. This chain joins TRBV28 and TRBJ1-1, with TRBD1 matching over 9 bases. V lost 5 bases, J lost 9 bases, and 7 bases stayed unmatched. The V gene's germline CDR1 is MDHEN and CDR2 SYDVKM. The CDR3 has 13 amino acids.